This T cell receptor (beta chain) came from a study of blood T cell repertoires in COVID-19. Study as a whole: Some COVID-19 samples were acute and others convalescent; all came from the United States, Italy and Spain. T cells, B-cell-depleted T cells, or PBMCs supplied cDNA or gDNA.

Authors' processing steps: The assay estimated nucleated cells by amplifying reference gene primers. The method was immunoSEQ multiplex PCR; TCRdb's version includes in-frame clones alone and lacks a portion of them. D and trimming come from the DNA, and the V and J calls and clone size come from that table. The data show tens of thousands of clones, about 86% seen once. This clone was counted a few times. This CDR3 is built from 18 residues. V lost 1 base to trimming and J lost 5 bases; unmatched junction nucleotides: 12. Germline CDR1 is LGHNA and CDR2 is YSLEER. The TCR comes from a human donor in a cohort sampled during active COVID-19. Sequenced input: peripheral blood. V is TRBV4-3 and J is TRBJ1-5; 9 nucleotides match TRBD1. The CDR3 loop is CASSQVELQGARDQPQHF. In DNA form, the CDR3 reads TGCGCCAGCAGCCAAGTCGAACTACAGGGGGCGAGGGATCAGCCCCAGCATTTT.